The 16 T cell receptor beta chains below were found in one sample sequenced in a study of T cells in Graves' hyperthyroidism and ophthalmopathy. The source material, RNA transcripts, was used to amplify TCR beta CDR3 regions. The TCR CDR3 first-round RT-PCR relied on the HTBI primer set. MiXCR, run by TCRdb on the multiplex PCR reads, gives a single entry per CDR3 protein. The data show hundreds of thousands of distinct CDR3 sequences, over 35% seen once. The sample comprised blood. The receptors stem from a man younger than 35 with Graves' hyperthyroidism.

This clonotype was detected once. This chain connects TRBV9 to TRBJ2-5, with D possibly matching TRBD2 (7 bases). Trimming left V 4 bases short and J 6 bases short, with 13 bases between. CDR3 size: 13 residues. CDR1 is SGDLS and CDR2 is YYNGEE in the germline V gene. The CDR3 DNA reads TGTGCCAGCAGCAAGCGGGGACAAAAGACCCAGTACTTC. It is translated as CASSKRGQKTQYF.

The genes are TRBV6-5 and TRBJ1-1; TRBD1 agrees at 8 bases. Germline CDR1 MNHEY, CDR2 SVGAGI. This CDR3 contains 16 residues. Trimming at V came to 5 bases and at J to 0 bases, leaving 8 bases not matched to a gene. The CDR3 sequence: CASSPNPTGVNTEAFF. The CDR3 DNA reads as TGTGCCAGCAGTCCCAACCCGACAGGGGTGAACACTGAAGCTTTCTTT.

The chain joins TRBV5-5 to TRBJ2-7; 9 bases match TRBD2. Trimming removed 4 bases from V and 7 bases from J; junction bases left unmatched: 15. Germline CDR1 and CDR2: SGHKS and YYEKEE (reference sequence). CDR3 size: 16 residues. This chain's CDR3 is CASSGGASGGTGEQYF. The CDR3 DNA is TGTGCCAGCAGCGGGGGAGCGAGCGGGGGGACCGGGGAGCAGTACTTC.

This clonotype was seen a handful of times. At one of its ends the junction is not consistent with the germline gene, which may arise from a read error. V and J are TRBV10-3 and TRBJ1-1, with 8 bases fitting TRBD1. This CDR3 comprises 15 residues. Per germline, CDR1 ENHRY and CDR2 SYGVKD. CDR3 coding DNA: TGTGCCAGCAGTTCCAGACAGGGGAGGAACCCTGAAGCTTTCTTT. Translation gives CASSSRQGRNPEAFF.

Worth noting for this clonotype: One junction end disagrees with the germline gene, perhaps due to a read error. The chain carries TRBV10-3 and TRBJ1-6; D gene unclear. Germline V gene sequence: CDR1 ENHRY, CDR2 SYGVKD. The CDR3 covers 13 residues. The CDR3 coding sequence is TGTGCCAGCAGTTACTACGGGTTTTCACCCCTCCACTTT. Translating gives CASSYYGFSPLHF.

This clonotype was seen more than once but under ten times. The chain uses TRBV14 and TRBJ1-1; a weak D match, TRBD1 (6 bases). The germline V and J ends were trimmed by 3 bases and 5 bases, with 10 bases remaining between them. Germline V gene sequence: CDR1 SGHDN, CDR2 FVKESK. This CDR3 spans 13 amino acids. CDR3 DNA sequence: TGTGCCAGCAGCCAGGACAGTCTAACTGAAGCTTTCTTT. Its protein is CASSQDSLTEAFF.

Only one count was recorded for this clonotype. The V call is TRBV7-2, the J call TRBJ2-5; TRBD2 matches 12 bases. This CDR3 is 16 amino acids long. Germline CDR1 is SGHTA and CDR2 is FQGNSA. The ends lost 5 bases at V and 1 base at J; junction bases unmatched: 5. CDR3 nucleotides: TGTGCCAGCAGCCCTCGGACTAGCGGGATCCAAGAGACCCAGTACTTC. It codes for CASSPRTSGIQETQYF.

The chain carries TRBV10-3 and TRBJ2-3; possible D gene TRBD1, 5 bases. Germline values: CDR1 ENHRY, CDR2 SYGVKD. The CDR3 runs 15 residues. Deletions cut 5 bases from V and 4 bases from J, with 16 bases between. CDR3: CAISTGATDPDTQYF. The CDR3 DNA is TGTGCCATCAGTACTGGGGCCACGGATCCAGATACGCAGTATTTT.

This chain connects TRBV7-6 to TRBJ2-5, with a tentative D call TRBD1 (6 bases). The CDR3 runs to 15 residues. The V gene lost 3 bases and the J gene lost 9 bases, with 20 bases spanning the gap. Germline V gene data show CDR1 as SGHVS and CDR2 as FNYEAQ. The CDR3 nucleotides read TGTGCCAGCAGCTTGAAACAGGGCGGTCATCAGCCCCAGTACTTC. This gives the protein CASSLKQGGHQPQYF.

This clonotype has just one count. V gene TRBV7-9 combines with J gene TRBJ2-5; D is unclear. The germline V gene encodes CDR1 SEHNR and CDR2 FQNEAQ (reference sequence). The CDR3 length is 13 residues. V lost 8 bases and J lost 3, with 13 bases in between. As DNA, the CDR3 is TGTGCCAGCTCACCCCCATCAAAAGAGACCCAGTACTTC. It codes for CASSPPSKETQYF.

Note on this clonotype: Germline is not matched at one junction end, which may reflect a read error. This chain joins TRBV20-1 and TRBJ1-1; D unresolved. Germline V gene sequence: CDR1 DFQATT, CDR2 SNEGSKA (reference sequence). The CDR3 extends over 11 amino acids. The DNA of the CDR3 is TGCAGTGCTCGGACGGGGTGGGCAGCTTCCTTT. This encodes CSARTGWAASF.

The genes are TRBV2 and TRBJ2-7, with a tentative D call TRBD2 (7 bases). Germline V gene data show CDR1 as SNHLY and CDR2 as FYNNEI. The CDR3 has 14 residues. V lost 2 bases and J 5 bases, leaving 13 bases between the germline ends. CDR3: CASSELGGGNEQYF. Here the CDR3 DNA reads TGTGCCAGCAGTGAACTAGGGGGGGGGAACGAGCAGTACTTC. Drawing the rest from reference TRBV2 and TRBJ2-7, the complete variable domain is EPEVTQTPSHQVTQMGQEVILRCVPISNHLYFYWYRQILGQKVEFLVSFYNNEISEKSEIFDDQFSVERPDGSNFTLKIRSTKLEDSAMYFCASSELGGGNEQYFGPGTRLTVT.

This clonotype was detected many times. The chain's CDR3 is CASSPGGNGYTF. The CDR3 DNA sequence: TGTGCCAGCAGTCCCGGGGGGAACGGCTACACCTTC. The chain has TRBV7-2 and TRBJ1-2; possibly TRBD1 for D (5 bases). This CDR3 spans 12 amino acids. Germline-derived CDR1 and CDR2 are SGHTA and FQGNSA. Trimming took off 6 bases at V and 8 bases at J, with 13 bases between the two ends.

This clonotype occurred many times. J is TRBJ2-7 and V is TRBV12-3 or TRBV12-4; TRBD1 matches at 8 bases. Losses at the gene ends were 8 bases for V and 2 bases for J; bases not matched to a gene: 8. This CDR3 region has 14 residues. CDR3 protein: CASRTGTGPYEQYF. As DNA, the CDR3 is TGTGCCAGCCGGACAGGGACCGGTCCCTACGAGCAGTACTTC.

This clonotype was counted once. A read error may explain this, as a much larger clone is one base away. The rearrangement uses TRBV10-2 and TRBJ1-1; possible D gene TRBD1, 5 bases. The germline V gene has CDR1 WSHSY and CDR2 SAAADI. Trimming left V 8 bases short and J 5 bases short, with 15 bases between. The CDR3 has 13 amino acids. CDR3 in amino acids: CASGRVGGTEAFF. The DNA of the CDR3 is TGCGCCAGCGGCAGAGTGGGGGGGACTGAAGCTTTCTTT.

This clonotype was detected many times. The CDR3 DNA reads TGTGCCAGCAGCGAAGGGGTCGCCTATAATTCACCCCTCCACTTT. Residues: CASSEGVAYNSPLHF. This rearrangement joins TRBV7-9 to TRBJ1-6; TRBD1 is a possible D gene (5 bases). V was shortened by 5 bases and J by 2 bases, with 10 bases between the two germline ends. Germline assignment: CDR1 SEHNR and CDR2 FQNEAQ (reference sequence). This CDR3 is 15 amino acids long. The variable domain in full, with the rest retrieved from reference TRBV7-9 and TRBJ1-6, is DTGVSQNPRHKITKRGQNVTFRCDPISEHNRLYWYRQTLGQGPEFLTYFQNEAQLEKSRLLSDRFSAERPKGSFSTLEIQRTEQGDSAMYLCASSEGVAYNSPLHFGNGTRLTVT.